These T cell receptor beta chains were read from a single sample in a study of blood T cell repertoires in COVID-19. Here immunoSEQ multiplex PCR was the method, and the copy in TCRdb shows in-frame clones only, minus some. The sample yields some 360,000 clones, more than 70% seen once. Sequencing input: PBMCs or T cells enriched from blood (not recorded which). The receptors come from a woman in her twenties or thirties who had been exposed to COVID-19. CDR3s include the opening cysteine and the closing phenylalanine or tryptophan. The D gene is left open where the match is weak. Clone size, where shown, is once, few, many, or a class for clones that have expanded.

CDR3 protein: CASSPRTGDGYTF
CDR3 DNA: TGTGCCAGCAGCCCCCGGACAGGGGATGGCTACACCTTC
D gene: TRBD1
J gene: TRBJ1-2
clone size: -
V gene: TRBV14

CDR3 protein: CASHGTSGYQETQYF
CDR3 DNA: TGTGCCAGTCATGGGACTAGCGGTTACCAAGAGACCCAGTACTTC
D gene: TRBD2
J gene: TRBJ2-5
clone size: -
V gene: TRBV19

CDR3 protein: CASSQDRVTENSPLHF
CDR3 DNA: TGTGCCAGCAGCCAAGATCGGGTGACAGAGAATTCACCCCTCCACTTT
D gene: -
J gene: TRBJ1-6
clone size: -
V gene: TRBV4-2

CDR3 protein: CASSLAPNNEKLFF
CDR3 DNA: TGTGCCAGCAGCTTAGCCCCTAATAATGAAAAACTGTTTTTT
D gene: -
J gene: TRBJ1-4
clone size: -
V gene: TRBV7-6

CDR3 protein: CASSIAGVLYNEQFF
CDR3 DNA: TGTGCCAGCAGCATAGCGGGAGTCTTGTACAATGAGCAGTTCTTC
D gene: TRBD2
J gene: TRBJ2-1
clone size: -
V gene: TRBV7-9

CDR3 protein: CASSWGGDGYTF
CDR3 DNA: TGTGCCAGCAGTTGGGGAGGAGATGGCTACACCTTC
D gene: -
J gene: TRBJ1-2
clone size: -
V gene: TRBV25-1

CDR3 protein: CASSPRNSQETQYF
CDR3 DNA: TGTGCCAGCTCACCACGTAACAGTCAAGAGACCCAGTACTTC
D gene: -
J gene: TRBJ2-5
clone size: -
V gene: TRBV18

CDR3 protein: CASRTGDYEQYF
CDR3 DNA: TGTGCCAGCAGGACAGGGGACTACGAGCAGTACTTC
D gene: TRBD1
J gene: TRBJ2-7
clone size: -
V gene: TRBV28

CDR3 protein: CASSPTSYEQFF
CDR3 DNA: TGTGCCAGCAGCCCGACTAGCTATGAGCAGTTCTTC
D gene: TRBD2
J gene: TRBJ2-1
clone size: -
V gene: TRBV5-6

CDR3 protein: CASSVDSQGVGTEAFF
CDR3 DNA: TGTGCCAGCAGCGTAGATTCTCAGGGGGTGGGCACTGAAGCTTTCTTT
D gene: TRBD1
J gene: TRBJ1-1
clone size: -
V gene: TRBV9

CDR3 protein: CASSSSSGFLTYEQYF
CDR3 DNA: TGTGCCAGCAGCTCCTCGTCGGGGTTTCTAACCTACGAGCAGTACTTC
D gene: -
J gene: TRBJ2-7
clone size: -
V gene: TRBV5-4

CDR3 protein: CASSLTKTYSGNTIYF
CDR3 DNA: TGTGCCAGCAGCCTAACCAAGACTTACTCTGGAAACACCATATATTTT
D gene: -
J gene: TRBJ1-3
clone size: once
V gene: TRBV5-8

CDR3 protein: CASSPGTSTLHF
CDR3 DNA: TGTGCCAGCTCACCCGGGACATCCACCCTCCACTTT
D gene: -
J gene: TRBJ1-6
clone size: -
V gene: TRBV18

CDR3 protein: CASSGGGSNTGELFF
CDR3 DNA: TGCGCCAGCAGTGGCGGGGGCTCGAACACCGGGGAGCTGTTTTTT
D gene: -
J gene: TRBJ2-2
clone size: -
V gene: TRBV5-1

CDR3 protein: CASSFGAGVDEKLFF
CDR3 DNA: TGTGCCAGCAGCTTCGGAGCAGGGGTGGATGAAAAACTGTTTTTT
D gene: -
J gene: TRBJ1-4
clone size: -
V gene: TRBV7-2

CDR3 protein: CASTLNSGTSYEQYF
CDR3 DNA: TGCGCCAGCACCCTGAATAGCGGGACTTCCTACGAGCAGTACTTC
D gene: TRBD2
J gene: TRBJ2-7
clone size: few
V gene: TRBV5-1

CDR3 protein: CASKGDNYEQYF
CDR3 DNA: TGTGCCAGTAAGGGGGACAACTACGAGCAGTACTTC
D gene: -
J gene: TRBJ2-7
clone size: -
V gene: TRBV19

CDR3 protein: CASSIGVGNTIYF
CDR3 DNA: TGTGCCAGTAGTATCGGGGTTGGAAACACCATATATTTT
D gene: -
J gene: TRBJ1-3
clone size: -
V gene: TRBV19

CDR3 protein: CASSLGTGLPAGNTIYF
CDR3 DNA: TGTGCCAGCAGTTTAGGGACAGGGCTTCCAGCCGGAAACACCATATATTTT
D gene: TRBD1
J gene: TRBJ1-3
clone size: once
V gene: TRBV28

CDR3 protein: CASSINLGELNEQFF
CDR3 DNA: TGTGCCAGTAGTATAAATTTAGGGGAATTGAATGAGCAGTTCTTC
D gene: -
J gene: TRBJ2-1
clone size: -
V gene: TRBV19

CDR3 protein: CVAVPGHSYEQYF
CDR3 DNA: TGTGTCGCCGTACCGGGACACAGCTACGAGCAGTACTTC
D gene: -
J gene: TRBJ2-7
clone size: -
V gene: TRBV28

CDR3 protein: CASSWGGYMNTEAFF
CDR3 DNA: TGTGCCAGCAGTTGGGGGGGGTACATGAACACTGAAGCTTTCTTT
D gene: -
J gene: TRBJ1-1
clone size: -
V gene: TRBV28

CDR3 protein: CASSLLGQGTEQYF
CDR3 DNA: TGTGCCAGCAGCTTGTTGGGACAGGGGACCGAGCAGTACTTC
D gene: TRBD1
J gene: TRBJ2-7
clone size: -
V gene: TRBV5-8

CDR3 protein: CATSHRGESSYNEQFF
CDR3 DNA: TGTGCCACCAGTCATCGGGGAGAGAGCTCCTACAATGAGCAGTTCTTC
D gene: -
J gene: TRBJ2-1
clone size: -
V gene: TRBV24-1

CDR3 protein: CASRSPGTPSYEQYF
CDR3 DNA: TGTGCCAGCAGGTCCCCCGGGACTCCCTCCTACGAGCAGTACTTC
D gene: -
J gene: TRBJ2-7
clone size: -
V gene: TRBV7-2

CDR3 protein: CASSTSGGRGAEAFF
CDR3 DNA: TGTGCCAGCAGTACCTCGGGGGGCAGGGGCGCAGAGGCTTTCTTT
D gene: -
J gene: TRBJ1-1
clone size: -
V gene: TRBV28

CDR3 protein: CASSLSSSTGELFF
CDR3 DNA: TGTGCCAGCAGCTTGAGTTCTAGCACCGGGGAGCTGTTTTTT
D gene: -
J gene: TRBJ2-2
clone size: -
V gene: TRBV7-2

CDR3 protein: CASTPGQGASGNTIYF
CDR3 DNA: TGTGCCAGCACCCCCGGGCAGGGGGCTTCAGGAAACACCATATATTTT
D gene: TRBD1
J gene: TRBJ1-3
clone size: -
V gene: TRBV6-6

CDR3 protein: CAWSPQGLGPQHF
CDR3 DNA: TGTGCCTGGAGTCCGCAGGGCCTTGGGCCCCAGCATTTT
D gene: -
J gene: TRBJ1-5
clone size: -
V gene: TRBV30